A single sample is the source of the 26 T cell receptor beta chains below, sequenced in a study of T cell clusters in autoimmune cytopenias. One tube held mixed TRB-A and TRB-B primer pools for touch-down PCR. TCRdb re-called the multiplex PCR reads and gives one entry per CDR3 protein, without DNA. Its table lists thousands of distinct CDR3 sequences. TRB was amplified from around 250 ng of peripheral blood genomic DNA per sample. The source material was peripheral blood. The receptors stem from a human donor with an autoimmune cytopenia or autoimmune hepatitis (not recorded which).

This clonotype is called medium-sized based on its frequency. The rearrangement links TRBV5-5 to TRBJ2-2. Germline V lookup: CDR1 SGHKS, CDR2 YYEKEE (reference sequence). The CDR3 covers 16 residues. The chain's CDR3 is CASSLPTSWDTGELFF.

Considering frequency, this clonotype is medium-sized. This chain uses TRBV5-5 with TRBJ2-1; no DNA is available, so the TRBD2 call from TCRdb remains unchecked. Per germline, CDR1 SGHKS and CDR2 YYEKEE (reference sequence). The CDR3 covers 16 residues. This CDR3 reads CASSLVGLAPPYEQFF.

By frequency, this clonotype registers medium-sized (0.01 to 0.1%). The chain recombines TRBV18 with TRBJ2-3; TCRdb indicates TRBD1, and absent DNA this call remains unverified. Per germline, CDR1 KGHSH and CDR2 LQKENI. This CDR3 region has 14 residues. The CDR3 is CASSPRAGADTQYF.

By frequency, this clonotype registers medium-sized (0.01 to 0.1%). The chain joins TRBV18 to TRBJ2-1; TCRdb gives TRBD2 as the D gene, but with no DNA this cannot be confirmed. The CDR3 has 15 amino acids. CDR1 is KGHSH, CDR2 LQKENI, per germline. CDR3: CASSLIGTSGNEQFF.

This chain joins TRBV5-1 and TRBJ1-2; absent DNA, TCRdb's TRBD1 call cannot be checked. Germline V gene sequence: CDR1 SGHRS, CDR2 YFSETQ. The CDR3 covers 15 residues. This CDR3 is CASSLEGQGNYGYTF.

This clonotype is identified as medium-sized from frequency. This rearrangement joins TRBV27 to TRBJ2-7; with no DNA, the TCRdb D assignment of TRBD1 cannot be verified. CDR1 is MNHEY, CDR2 SMNVEV, per germline (reference sequence). The CDR3 runs to 14 residues. CDR3: CASSLLGRGDEQYF.

Frequency places this clonotype as medium-sized. J is TRBJ2-3 and V is TRBV7-9; no DNA is available, so the TRBD2 call from TCRdb remains unchecked. The CDR3 consists of 15 residues. Germline assignment: CDR1 SEHNR and CDR2 FQNEAQ (reference sequence). The CDR3 reads CASSLTSQIPDTQYF.

Its frequency marks this clonotype as medium-sized. This chain uses TRBV6-1 with TRBJ2-7. Germline V CDR1 and CDR2: MNHNS, SASEGT. The CDR3 contains 12 residues. This CDR3 reads CASSEWADEQYF.

This clonotype is classed as medium-sized (0.01 to 0.1%) by frequency. The V and J genes are TRBV10-3 and TRBJ2-3; TCRdb's D gene call, TRBD1, goes unchecked for lack of DNA. This CDR3 is 16 amino acids long. Germline lookup yields CDR1 ENHRY and CDR2 SYGVKD. CDR3 sequence reads: CAITPTGGVGSDTQYF.

This chain links TRBV24-1 with TRBJ2-3; with no DNA, the TCRdb D assignment of TRBD1 cannot be verified. The CDR3 covers 16 residues. Looked up from germline, CDR1 is KGHDR and CDR2 is SFDVKD. CDR3 loop: CATSVPRGHNTDTQYF.

The chain employs TRBV6-5 and TRBJ1-1; TCRdb picks TRBD1, but there is no DNA to check that call. Looked up from germline, CDR1 is MNHEY and CDR2 is SVGAGI. The CDR3 has 14 residues. The CDR3 sequence: CASSTTDRDTEAFF.

V and J are TRBV6-6 and TRBJ2-7; TCRdb names TRBD1, which stays unverified in the absence of DNA. The germline V gene has CDR1 MNHNY and CDR2 SVGAGI (reference sequence). The CDR3 runs 15 residues. This chain's CDR3 is CASSQVRQGVGEQYF.

This clonotype is identified as medium-sized from frequency. This CDR3 is CASILGKGEEETQYF. This chain links TRBV6-5 with TRBJ2-5; TCRdb's assignment of TRBD1 cannot be checked, as there is no DNA. Germline V gene sequence: CDR1 MNHEY, CDR2 SVGAGI. The CDR3 loop spans 15 amino acids.

The chain links TRBV20-1 to TRBJ1-5; without DNA, the TCRdb call of TRBD1 cannot be checked. Germline assignment: CDR1 DFQATT and CDR2 SNEGSKA (reference sequence). The CDR3 loop spans 14 amino acids. The CDR3 loop reads CSAREQGLNQPQHF.

This clonotype is called medium-sized based on its frequency. V and J are TRBV5-4 and TRBJ2-3; TCRdb designates TRBD2, a call that cannot be tested without DNA. The CDR3 is made up of 16 amino acids. Germline V lookup: CDR1 SGHNT, CDR2 YYREEE (reference sequence). CDR3: CASSLKRYQSTDTQYF.

CDR3 region: CASSLGQGLYEQYF. The chain is built from TRBV7-3 and TRBJ2-7; the D call of TRBD1 rests on TCRdb alone, since no DNA is present to check it. The CDR3 runs 14 residues. Germline CDR1 and CDR2: SGHTA and FQGTGA.

This sequence joins TRBV7-9 and TRBJ2-3. The CDR3 is made up of 16 amino acids. Germline V gene lookup returns CDR1 SEHNR and CDR2 FQNEAQ (reference sequence). The chain's CDR3 is CASSLALGGGTDTQYF.

Judged by frequency, this clonotype is medium-sized. The chain uses TRBV6-5 and TRBJ2-3. From germline, CDR1 is MNHEY and CDR2 SVGAGI. The CDR3 has 11 amino acids. The CDR3 here is CASSTPDTQYF.

Its frequency marks this clonotype as medium-sized. The chain joins TRBV5-5 to TRBJ2-1; absent DNA, TCRdb's TRBD1 call cannot be checked. The length of the CDR3 is 13 residues. From germline, CDR1 is SGHKS and CDR2 YYEKEE (reference sequence). CDR3 sequence: CASSSRDYNEQFF.

Frequency places this clonotype as medium-sized. V and J are TRBV6-1 and TRBJ1-2. CDR3 length equals 13 residues. CDR1 and CDR2 from the germline V gene are MNHNS and SASEGT. The chain's CDR3 is CASSEAADYGYTF.

Frequency places this clonotype as medium-sized. The CDR3 reads CASSLATRTYEQYF. V and J are TRBV5-4 and TRBJ2-7. CDR3 size: 14 residues. The germline V gene has CDR1 SGHNT and CDR2 YYREEE (reference sequence).

This clonotype registers medium-sized by frequency. The chain joins TRBV27 to TRBJ1-2; the TCRdb call, TRBD1, lacks DNA for checking. Germline loops: CDR1 MNHEY, CDR2 SMNVEV (reference sequence). The CDR3 length is 14 residues. CDR3 amino acids: CASSMDEDRDGYTF.

By frequency, this clonotype registers medium-sized (0.01 to 0.1%). The chain joins TRBV19 to TRBJ1-1. From germline, CDR1 is LNHDA and CDR2 SQIVND (reference sequence). CDR3 length: 15 amino acids. CDR3: CASSPGGIENTEAFF.

This CDR3 reads CASSQTYQDYEQYF. The chain has TRBV6-5 and TRBJ2-7. The V gene's germline CDR1 is MNHEY and CDR2 SVGAGI. The CDR3 covers 14 residues.

By frequency, this clonotype registers medium-sized. The chain combines TRBV7-9 with TRBJ2-1; TCRdb gives TRBD2 as the D gene, but with no DNA this cannot be confirmed. Germline V gene data show CDR1 as SEHNR and CDR2 as FQNEAQ (reference sequence). This CDR3 contains 16 residues. The CDR3 sequence: CASSSGSGRAYHEQFF.

V gene TRBV5-1 combines with J gene TRBJ2-7; TCRdb proposes TRBD1, but this gene call is untestable without DNA. CDR1 and CDR2 (germline): SGHRS, YFSETQ. The CDR3 runs 15 residues. The chain's CDR3 is CASSLGPGGDYEQYF.